This T cell receptor (beta chain) derives from a study of CD4+ T cells in melanoma. Some clones are missing from TCRdb's copy, which holds only in-frame ones; the method was immunoSEQ multiplex PCR. The table lists roughly 110,000 clones, 80% to 95% of them singletons. V was shortened by 2 bases and J by 4 bases, with 10 bases between the two germline ends. The CDR3 extends over 14 amino acids. Germline CDR1 is SGHDT and CDR2 is YYEEEE. In the case of this clone: Antigen specificity is unknown.

Overall study findings and caveats: Reportedly, melanoma neoantigen-specific CD4+ T cells showed varied differentiation states. CD8+ T cell, macrophage and B cell function reportedly correlated with neoantigen-specific CD4+ T cells.

Sequencing was done on a sample of peripheral blood. This chain links TRBV5-6 with TRBJ1-3; D is uncertain. The clonotype originates from a human donor with melanoma. CDR3 sequence: CASSFPIAGNTIYF. For the CDR3, the DNA is TGTGCCAGCAGCTTTCCGATCGCGGGAAACACCATATATTTT. Full variable domain (outside the CDR3, taken from reference TRBV5-6 and TRBJ1-3): DAGVTQSPTHLIKTRGQQVTLRCSPKSGHDTVSWYQQALGQGPQFIFQYYEEEERQRGNFPDRFSGHQFPNYSSELNVNALLLGDSALYLCASSFPIAGNTIYFGEGSWLTVV.